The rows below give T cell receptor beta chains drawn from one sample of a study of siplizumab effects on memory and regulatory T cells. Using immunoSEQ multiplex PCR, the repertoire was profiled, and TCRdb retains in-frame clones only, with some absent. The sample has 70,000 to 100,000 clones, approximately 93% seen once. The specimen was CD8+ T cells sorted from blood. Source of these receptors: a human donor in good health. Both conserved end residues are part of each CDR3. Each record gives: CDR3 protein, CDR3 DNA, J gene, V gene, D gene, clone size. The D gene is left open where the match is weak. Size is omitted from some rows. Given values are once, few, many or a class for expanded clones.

CDR3: CAWNTGTYTEAFF
DNA: TGTGCCTGGAATACCGGGACCTACACTGAAGCTTTCTTT
J: TRBJ1-1
V: TRBV30
D: .
size: few

CDR3: CASSGQSYEQYF
DNA: TGTGCCAGCAGTGGTCAGAGTTACGAGCAGTACTTC
J: TRBJ2-7
V: TRBV25-1
D: .
size: .

CDR3: CASSGLEAGELFF
DNA: TGTGCCAGCTCAGGGCTAGAGGCCGGGGAGCTGTTTTTT
J: TRBJ2-2
V: TRBV27
D: .
size: .

CDR3: CASSVADGSYEQYF
DNA: TGTGCCAGCAGCGTAGCTGACGGCTCTTACGAGCAGTACTTC
J: TRBJ2-7
V: TRBV9
D: .
size: .

CDR3: CASSFGGPSSYNEQFF
DNA: TGTGCCAGCAGCTTTGGGGGACCAAGCTCCTACAATGAGCAGTTCTTC
J: TRBJ2-1
V: TRBV11-1
D: .
size: .

CDR3: CASSLAGRTDTQYF
DNA: TGTGCCAGCAGCTTAGCAGGGCGCACAGATACGCAGTATTTT
J: TRBJ2-3
V: TRBV13
D: .
size: .

CDR3: CAWKGQTNYGYTF
DNA: TGTGCCTGGAAGGGACAGACTAACTATGGCTACACCTTC
J: TRBJ1-2
V: TRBV30
D: TRBD1
size: .

CDR3: CASSLGDYSFTDTQYF
DNA: TGCGCCAGCAGCTTGGGGGACTACTCCTTCACAGATACGCAGTATTTT
J: TRBJ2-3
V: TRBV5-1
D: TRBD2
size: .

CDR3: CASSLGVAYGYTF
DNA: TGTGCCAGCAGCTTGGGGGTGGCCTATGGCTACACCTTC
J: TRBJ1-2
V: TRBV5-5
D: .
size: .

CDR3: CASSFGQGGNQPQHF
DNA: TGTGCCAGCAGTTTCGGCCAGGGAGGCAATCAGCCCCAGCATTTT
J: TRBJ1-5
V: TRBV27
D: .
size: .

CDR3: CASSLNWGTEAFF
DNA: TGTGCCAGCAGCTTGAATTGGGGGACTGAAGCTTTCTTT
J: TRBJ1-1
V: TRBV5-6
D: .
size: .

CDR3: CASSPGTSGVSDTQYF
DNA: TGTGCCAGCAGCCCCGGGACTAGCGGGGTCAGTGATACGCAGTATTTT
J: TRBJ2-3
V: TRBV9
D: TRBD2
size: few

CDR3: CASSLGVGNQPQHF
DNA: TGTGCCAGTAGTTTGGGGGTAGGCAATCAGCCCCAGCATTTT
J: TRBJ1-5
V: TRBV19
D: .
size: .

CDR3: CASRDFNTGELFF
DNA: TGTGCCAGCAGGGACTTTAACACCGGGGAGCTGTTTTTT
J: TRBJ2-2
V: TRBV5-8
D: .
size: .

CDR3: CASSYRTSQTEAFF
DNA: TGTGCCAGTAGCTACCGGACCAGTCAAACTGAAGCTTTCTTT
J: TRBJ1-1
V: TRBV19
D: .
size: .

CDR3: CASSTIGHVATNEKLFF
DNA: TGTGCCAGCAGCACTATCGGACACGTTGCAACTAATGAAAAACTGTTTTTT
J: TRBJ1-4
V: TRBV7-9
D: .
size: .

CDR3: CASSVQGTYNEQFF
DNA: TGTGCCAGCAGTGTTCAGGGGACTTACAATGAGCAGTTCTTC
J: TRBJ2-1
V: TRBV25-1
D: .
size: .

CDR3: CAWSGTNTEAFF
DNA: TGTGCCTGGAGTGGGACCAACACTGAAGCTTTCTTT
J: TRBJ1-1
V: TRBV30
D: .
size: .